This TCR beta chain was sequenced for a study of T-cell reconstitution after alpha-beta-depleted transplantation in children. Germline V lookup: CDR1 MGHRA, CDR2 YSYEKL. The J segment lost 2 bases and the V segment lost 0 bases, leaving 7 bases of the junction unmatched. This CDR3 has 17 residues. This clonotype was seen many times. For TCRbeta, the library was prepared with unique molecular identifiers. TCRdb itself ran the PCR reads through MiXCR, one entry per CDR3 protein. The sample has about 190,000 distinct CDR3 sequences, around 10% seen once. Sequencing was performed on PBMCs, taken before TCRalphabeta/CD19-depleted stem cell transplant. The chain is built from TRBV4-1 and TRBJ1-5; TRBD1 matches at 7 bases. The clonotype originates from a boy aged 2 to 9 with acute myeloid leukemia, due to receive a stem cell transplant. The CDR3 DNA reads TGCGCCAGCAGCCAAGAGGAGGGGGCAGGGGGCAATCAGCCCCAGCATTTT. Residues: CASSQEEGAGGNQPQHF.